Reported below is one T cell receptor (beta chain). Its antigen is as yet unknown. This sample is drawn from a study of shared clonotypes between healthy human individuals. Study results and limitations: Despite large depth, sorted-subset datasets appeared incompletely sequenced.

Sequencing used immunoSEQ multiplex PCR; TCRdb keeps in-frame clones, though not all of them. Of 2 million to 3 million clones listed, 93% are singletons. V was trimmed by 3 bases and J by 4 bases, leaving 10 bases between them. Germline assignment: CDR1 GTSNPN and CDR2 SVGIG (reference sequence). The CDR3 extends over 13 amino acids. This TCR came from a man aged 18 to 30 in good health. Some clones in this sample may be carry-over from other donors' samples. The chain has TRBV30 and TRBJ1-3; D uncertain. The sample consisted of naive CD4+ T cells from PBMCs. Regarding subset: CD45RA+ positively selected. CDR3 nucleotides: TGTGCCTGGAGCCCCCCCTACGGAAACACCATATATTTT. Translation gives CAWSPPYGNTIYF.